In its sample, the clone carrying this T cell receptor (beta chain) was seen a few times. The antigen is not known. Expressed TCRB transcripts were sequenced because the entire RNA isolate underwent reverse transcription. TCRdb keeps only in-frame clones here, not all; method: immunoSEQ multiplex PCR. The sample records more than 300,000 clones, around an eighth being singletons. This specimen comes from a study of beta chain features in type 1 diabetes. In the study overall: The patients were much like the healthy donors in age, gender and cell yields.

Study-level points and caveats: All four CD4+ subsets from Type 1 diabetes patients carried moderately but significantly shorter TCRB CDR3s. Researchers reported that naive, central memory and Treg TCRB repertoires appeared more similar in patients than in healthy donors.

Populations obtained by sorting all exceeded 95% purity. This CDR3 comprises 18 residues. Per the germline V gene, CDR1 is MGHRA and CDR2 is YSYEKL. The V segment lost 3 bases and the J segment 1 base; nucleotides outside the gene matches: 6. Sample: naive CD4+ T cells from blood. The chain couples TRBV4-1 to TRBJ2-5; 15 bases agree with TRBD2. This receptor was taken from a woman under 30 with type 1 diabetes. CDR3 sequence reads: CASSHQGLAGGIQETQYF. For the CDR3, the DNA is TGCGCCAGCAGCCACCAGGGACTAGCGGGGGGCATCCAAGAGACCCAGTACTTC.